This TCR beta chain was profiled in a study of lymphopenia after photon versus proton radiotherapy. Whole-study findings and limits: After lymphocyte nadir, photon-treated repertoires showed oligoclonal expansion, especially CD8+ Temra. A bigger post-nadir fall in TCR diversity correlated inversely with survival time in deceased patients. Relative stability marked proton patients; photon patients lost diversity and naive cells. Authors raise, but do not show, better survival with proton therapy.

Profiled with immunoSEQ multiplex PCR; TCRdb holds only in-frame clones, not every one. Of more than 70,000 clones listed, about 86% were seen once; the top ten hold over 1.1%. Germline-derived CDR1 and CDR2 are MNHEY and SMNVEV (reference sequence). The J segment lost 1 base and the V segment lost 5 bases, leaving 7 bases of the junction unmatched. The CDR3 has 15 amino acids. In regard to this clone: Its antigen is unidentified.

This chain joins TRBV27 and TRBJ1-1; 7 bases agree with TRBD1. The TCR was taken from a man in his 60s with pancreatic cancer. Here the sequenced sample was peripheral blood, taken from a patient treated with proton-based radiotherapy. The DNA for the CDR3 is TGTGCCAGCAGTCCTCGGACAGGTTCGAACACTGAAGCTTTCTTT. This translates into CASSPRTGSNTEAFF.